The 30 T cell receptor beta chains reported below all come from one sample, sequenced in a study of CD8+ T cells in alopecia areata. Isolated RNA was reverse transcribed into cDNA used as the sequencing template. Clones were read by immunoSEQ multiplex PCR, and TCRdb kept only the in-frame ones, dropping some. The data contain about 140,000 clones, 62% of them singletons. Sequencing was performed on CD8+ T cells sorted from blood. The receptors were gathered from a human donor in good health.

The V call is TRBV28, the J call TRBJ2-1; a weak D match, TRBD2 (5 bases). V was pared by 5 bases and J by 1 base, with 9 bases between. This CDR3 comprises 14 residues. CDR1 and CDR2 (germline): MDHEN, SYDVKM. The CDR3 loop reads CASSPAGSYNEQFF. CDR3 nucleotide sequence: TGTGCCAGCAGTCCGGCGGGTTCCTACAATGAGCAGTTCTTC.

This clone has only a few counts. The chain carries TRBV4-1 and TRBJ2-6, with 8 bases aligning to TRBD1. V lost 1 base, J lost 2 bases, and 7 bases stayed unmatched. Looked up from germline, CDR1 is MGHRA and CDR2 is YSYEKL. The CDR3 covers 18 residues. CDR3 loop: CASSQVDRAAPGANVLTF. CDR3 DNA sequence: TGCGCCAGCAGCCAAGTGGACAGGGCGGCCCCTGGGGCCAACGTCCTGACTTTC.

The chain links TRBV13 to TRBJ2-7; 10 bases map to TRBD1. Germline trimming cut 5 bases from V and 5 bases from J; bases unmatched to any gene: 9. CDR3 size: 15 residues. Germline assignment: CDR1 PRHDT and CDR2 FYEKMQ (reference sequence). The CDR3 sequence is CASSPMGQGRNEQYF. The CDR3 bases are TGTGCCAGCAGCCCTATGGGACAGGGGAGGAACGAGCAGTACTTC.

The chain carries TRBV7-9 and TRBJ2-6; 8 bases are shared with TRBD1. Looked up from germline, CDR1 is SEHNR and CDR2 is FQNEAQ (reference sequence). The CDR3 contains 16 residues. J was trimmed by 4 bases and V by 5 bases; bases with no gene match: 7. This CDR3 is CASSPGQGAGANVLTF. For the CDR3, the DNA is TGTGCCAGCAGCCCCGGACAGGGAGCAGGGGCCAACGTCCTGACTTTC.

The CDR3, as DNA: TGTGCCAGCCGAGCCGCTTGGACTAGCGGGAGGCCTGGGGCCAACGTCCTGACTTTC. It translates to CASRAAWTSGRPGANVLTF. This chain uses TRBV2 with TRBJ2-6, with 14 bases fitting TRBD2. Germline assignment: CDR1 SNHLY and CDR2 FYNNEI. The CDR3 sequence is 19 residues long. V shed 8 bases and J 2 bases; nucleotides not matched to a gene: 11.

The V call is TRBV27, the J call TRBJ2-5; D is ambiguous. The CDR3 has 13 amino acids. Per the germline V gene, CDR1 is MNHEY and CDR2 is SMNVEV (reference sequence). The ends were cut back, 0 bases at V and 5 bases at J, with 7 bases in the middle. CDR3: CASSLSPKETQYF. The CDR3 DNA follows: TGTGCCAGCAGTTTATCCCCTAAGGAGACCCAGTACTTC.

Written as DNA, the CDR3 is TGTGCCAGCAGTTACACTCCCGGGGAGCTGTTTTTT. Translation gives CASSYTPGELFF. The chain couples TRBV6-5 to TRBJ2-2, with no clear D. Trimming removed 2 bases from V and 6 bases from J, with 4 bases in between. Germline V gene lookup returns CDR1 MNHEY and CDR2 SVGAGI. The CDR3 length is 12 residues.

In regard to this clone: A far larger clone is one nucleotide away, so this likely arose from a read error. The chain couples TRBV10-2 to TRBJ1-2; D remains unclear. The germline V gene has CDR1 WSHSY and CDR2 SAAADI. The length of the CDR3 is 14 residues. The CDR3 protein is CASSVGNSNYGYTF. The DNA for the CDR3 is TGTGCCAGCAGCGTAGGCAACTCTAACTATGGCTACACCTTC.

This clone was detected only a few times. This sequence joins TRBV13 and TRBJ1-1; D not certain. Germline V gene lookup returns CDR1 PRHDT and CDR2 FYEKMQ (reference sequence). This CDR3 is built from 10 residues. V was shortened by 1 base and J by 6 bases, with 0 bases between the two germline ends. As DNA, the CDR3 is TGTGCCAGCAGCTTAGCTGAAGCTTTCTTT. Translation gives CASSLAEAFF.

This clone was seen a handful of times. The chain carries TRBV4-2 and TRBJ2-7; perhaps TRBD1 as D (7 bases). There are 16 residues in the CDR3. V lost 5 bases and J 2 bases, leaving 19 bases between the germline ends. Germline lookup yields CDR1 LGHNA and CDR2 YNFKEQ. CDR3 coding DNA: TGTGCCAGCAGCAAAGGGGGCGGGACGATCCCCTACGAGCAGTACTTC. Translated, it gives CASSKGGGTIPYEQYF.

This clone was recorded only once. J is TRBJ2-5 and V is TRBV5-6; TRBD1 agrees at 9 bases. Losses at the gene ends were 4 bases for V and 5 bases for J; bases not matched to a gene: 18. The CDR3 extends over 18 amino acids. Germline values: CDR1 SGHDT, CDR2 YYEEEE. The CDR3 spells CASSRALITGGRRETQYF. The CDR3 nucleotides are TGTGCCAGCAGCCGAGCACTAATAACAGGGGGCAGGAGGGAGACCCAGTACTTC.

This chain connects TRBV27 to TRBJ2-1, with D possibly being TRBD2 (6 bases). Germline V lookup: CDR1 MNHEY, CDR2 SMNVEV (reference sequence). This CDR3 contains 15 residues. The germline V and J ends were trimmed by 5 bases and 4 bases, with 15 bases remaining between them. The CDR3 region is CASSPLGGDYNEQFF. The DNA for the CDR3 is TGTGCCAGCAGTCCCCTCGGCGGGGATTACAATGAGCAGTTCTTC.

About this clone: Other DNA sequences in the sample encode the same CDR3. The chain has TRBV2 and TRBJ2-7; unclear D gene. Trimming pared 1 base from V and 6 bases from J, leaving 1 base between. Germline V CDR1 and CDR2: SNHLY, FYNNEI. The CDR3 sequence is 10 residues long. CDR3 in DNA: TGTGCCAGCAGTGAAGGCGAGCAGTACTTC. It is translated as CASSEGEQYF. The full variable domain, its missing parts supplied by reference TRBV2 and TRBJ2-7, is EPEVTQTPSHQVTQMGQEVILRCVPISNHLYFYWYRQILGQKVEFLVSFYNNEISEKSEIFDDQFSVERPDGSNFTLKIRSTKLEDSAMYFCASSEGEQYFGPGTRLTVT.

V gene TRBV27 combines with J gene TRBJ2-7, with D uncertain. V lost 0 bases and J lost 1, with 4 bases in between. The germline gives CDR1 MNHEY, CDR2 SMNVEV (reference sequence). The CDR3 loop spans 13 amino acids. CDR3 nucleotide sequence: TGTGCCAGCAGTTTATCGGAGTCCTACGAGCAGTACTTC. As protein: CASSLSESYEQYF.

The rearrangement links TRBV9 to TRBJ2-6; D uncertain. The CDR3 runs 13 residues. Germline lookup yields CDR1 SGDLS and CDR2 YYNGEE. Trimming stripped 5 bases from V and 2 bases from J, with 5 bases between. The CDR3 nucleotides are TGTGCCAGCAGAGGAGCTGGGGCCAACGTCCTGACTTTC. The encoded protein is CASRGAGANVLTF. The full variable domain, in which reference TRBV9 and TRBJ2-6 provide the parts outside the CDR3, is DSGVTQTPKHLITATGQRVTLRCSPRSGDLSVYWYQQSLDQGLQFLIQYYNGEERAKGNILERFSAQQFPDLHSELNLSSLELGDSALYFCASRGAGANVLTFGAGSRLTVL.

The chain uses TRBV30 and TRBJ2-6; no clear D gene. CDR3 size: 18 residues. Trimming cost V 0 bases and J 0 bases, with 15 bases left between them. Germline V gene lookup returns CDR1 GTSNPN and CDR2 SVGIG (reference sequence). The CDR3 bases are TGTGCCTGGAGTGTACCGGACGTACGACTCTCTGGGGCCAACGTCCTGACTTTC. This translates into CAWSVPDVRLSGANVLTF.

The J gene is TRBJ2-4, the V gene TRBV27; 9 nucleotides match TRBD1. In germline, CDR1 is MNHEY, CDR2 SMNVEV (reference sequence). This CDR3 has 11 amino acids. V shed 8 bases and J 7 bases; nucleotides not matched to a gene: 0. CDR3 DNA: TGTGCCAGCGGACAGGGGAACATTCAGTACTTC. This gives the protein CASGQGNIQYF.

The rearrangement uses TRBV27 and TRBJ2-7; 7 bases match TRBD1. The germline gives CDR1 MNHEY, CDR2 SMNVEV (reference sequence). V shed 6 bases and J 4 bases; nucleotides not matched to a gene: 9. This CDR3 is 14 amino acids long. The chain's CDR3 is CASRQRQGWYEQYF. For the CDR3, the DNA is TGTGCCAGCAGGCAACGACAGGGTTGGTACGAGCAGTACTTC.

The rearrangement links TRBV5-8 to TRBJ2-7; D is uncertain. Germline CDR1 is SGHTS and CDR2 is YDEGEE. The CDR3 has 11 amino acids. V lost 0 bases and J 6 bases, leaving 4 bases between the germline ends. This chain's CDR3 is CASSLVREQYF. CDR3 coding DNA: TGTGCCAGCAGCTTGGTCCGCGAGCAGTACTTC.

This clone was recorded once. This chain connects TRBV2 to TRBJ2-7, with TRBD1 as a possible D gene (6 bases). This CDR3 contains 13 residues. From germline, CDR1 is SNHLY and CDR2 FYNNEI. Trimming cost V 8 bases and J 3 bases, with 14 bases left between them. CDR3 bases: TGTGCCAGCTCGCAGGGGACAAACTACGAGCAGTACTTC. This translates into CASSQGTNYEQYF. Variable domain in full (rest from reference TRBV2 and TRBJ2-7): EPEVTQTPSHQVTQMGQEVILRCVPISNHLYFYWYRQILGQKVEFLVSFYNNEISEKSEIFDDQFSVERPDGSNFTLKIRSTKLEDSAMYFCASSQGTNYEQYFGPGTRLTVT.

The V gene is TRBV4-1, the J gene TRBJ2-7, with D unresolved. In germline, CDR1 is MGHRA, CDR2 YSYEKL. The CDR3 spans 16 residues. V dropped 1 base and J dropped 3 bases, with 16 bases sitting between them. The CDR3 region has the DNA TGCGCCAGCAGCCAAGGCACCGGTGGGATCCTCTACGAGCAGTACTTC. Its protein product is CASSQGTGGILYEQYF.

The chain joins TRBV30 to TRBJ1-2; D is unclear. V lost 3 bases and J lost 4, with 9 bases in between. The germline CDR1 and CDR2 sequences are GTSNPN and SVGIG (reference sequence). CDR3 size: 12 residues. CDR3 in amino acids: CAWREQIYGYTF. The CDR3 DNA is TGTGCCTGGAGAGAGCAGATCTATGGCTACACCTTC.

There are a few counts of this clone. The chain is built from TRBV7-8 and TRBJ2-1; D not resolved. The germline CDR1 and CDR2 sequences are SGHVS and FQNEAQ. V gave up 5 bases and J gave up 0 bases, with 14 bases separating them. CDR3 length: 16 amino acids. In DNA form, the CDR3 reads TGTGCCAGCAGCCCCCCGACTTTTAGCTCCTACAATGAGCAGTTCTTC. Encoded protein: CASSPPTFSSYNEQFF.

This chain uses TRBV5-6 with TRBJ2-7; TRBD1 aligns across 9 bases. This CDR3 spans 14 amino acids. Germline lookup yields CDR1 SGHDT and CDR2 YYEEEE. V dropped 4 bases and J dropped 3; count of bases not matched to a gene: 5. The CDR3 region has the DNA TGTGCCAGCAGCCCCGGGACAGGGCACTACGAGCAGTACTTC. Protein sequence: CASSPGTGHYEQYF.

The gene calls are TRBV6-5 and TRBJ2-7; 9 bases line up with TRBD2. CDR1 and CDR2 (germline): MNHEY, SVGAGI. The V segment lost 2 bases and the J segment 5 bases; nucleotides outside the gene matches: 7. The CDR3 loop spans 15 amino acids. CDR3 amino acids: CASSYNGASGNEQYF. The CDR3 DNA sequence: TGTGCCAGCAGTTACAACGGGGCTAGCGGGAACGAGCAGTACTTC.

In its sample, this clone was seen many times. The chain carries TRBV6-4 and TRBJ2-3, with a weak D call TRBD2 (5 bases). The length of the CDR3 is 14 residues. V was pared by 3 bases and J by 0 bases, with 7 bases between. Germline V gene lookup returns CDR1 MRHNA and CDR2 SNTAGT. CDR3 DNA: TGTGCCAGCAGTGAAGCGGCTAGCACAGATACGCAGTATTTT. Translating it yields CASSEAASTDTQYF.

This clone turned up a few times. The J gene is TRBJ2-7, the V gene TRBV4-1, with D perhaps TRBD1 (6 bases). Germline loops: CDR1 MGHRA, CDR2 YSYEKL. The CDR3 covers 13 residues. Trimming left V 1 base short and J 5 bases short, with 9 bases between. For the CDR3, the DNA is TGCGCCAGCAGCCAAGGGGGGCCCAACGAGCAGTACTTC. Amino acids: CASSQGGPNEQYF.

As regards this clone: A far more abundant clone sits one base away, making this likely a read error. Here the CDR3 reads CASSVGNSNYGYTF. Here the CDR3 DNA reads TGTGCCAGCAGCGTAGGCAACTCTAACTATGGCTACACCTTC. The V and J genes are TRBV25-1 and TRBJ1-2; the D is unclear. The CDR3 totals 14 residues. Looked up from germline, CDR1 is MGHDK and CDR2 is SYGVNS. V was shortened by 6 bases and J by 0 bases, with 11 bases between the two germline ends.

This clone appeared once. The DNA of the CDR3 is TGTGCCAGCAGTTTAAGGCCAGGGTATTATAATACTGAAGCTTTCTTT. The encoded protein is CASSLRPGYYNTEAFF. This chain uses TRBV27 with TRBJ1-1; D perhaps matches TRBD1 (5 bases). Trimming pared 2 bases from V and 5 bases from J, leaving 18 bases between. Germline V gene sequence: CDR1 MNHEY, CDR2 SMNVEV (reference sequence). This CDR3 region has 16 residues.

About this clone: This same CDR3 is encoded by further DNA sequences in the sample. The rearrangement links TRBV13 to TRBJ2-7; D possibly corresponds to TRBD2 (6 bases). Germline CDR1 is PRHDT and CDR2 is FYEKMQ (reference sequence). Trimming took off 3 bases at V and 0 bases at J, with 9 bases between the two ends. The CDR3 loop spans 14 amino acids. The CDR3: CASSLAGSSYEQYF. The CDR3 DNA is TGTGCCAGCAGCTTGGCGGGAAGCTCCTACGAGCAGTACTTC.